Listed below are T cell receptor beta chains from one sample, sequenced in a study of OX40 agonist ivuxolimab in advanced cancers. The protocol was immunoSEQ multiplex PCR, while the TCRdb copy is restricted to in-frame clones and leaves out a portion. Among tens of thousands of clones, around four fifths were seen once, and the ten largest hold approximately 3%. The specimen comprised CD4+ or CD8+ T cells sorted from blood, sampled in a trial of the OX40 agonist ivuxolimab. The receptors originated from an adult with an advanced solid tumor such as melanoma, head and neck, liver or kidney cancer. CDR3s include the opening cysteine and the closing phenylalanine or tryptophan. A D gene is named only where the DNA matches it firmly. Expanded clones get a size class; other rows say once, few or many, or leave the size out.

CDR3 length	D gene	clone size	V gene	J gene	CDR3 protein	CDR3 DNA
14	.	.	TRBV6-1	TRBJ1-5	CASRGGVRIQPQHF	TGTGCCAGCAGAGGGGGGGTCAGGATTCAGCCCCAGCATTTT
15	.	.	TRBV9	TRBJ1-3	CASSRSGESGNTIYF	TGTGCCAGCAGCCGCTCAGGGGAGTCTGGAAACACCATATATTTT
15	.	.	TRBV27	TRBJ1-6	CASSLSRGLNSLLHF	TGTGCCAGCAGTTTATCGCGGGGGCTCAATTCACTCCTCCACTTT
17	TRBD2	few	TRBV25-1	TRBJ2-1	CASTPTSGRAWGNEQFF	TGTGCCAGCACTCCGACTAGCGGGAGGGCTTGGGGCAATGAGCAGTTCTTC
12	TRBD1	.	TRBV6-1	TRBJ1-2	CASRGTGGGYTF	TGTGCCAGCAGGGGGACAGGGGGCGGCTACACCTTC
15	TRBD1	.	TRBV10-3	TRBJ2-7	CAIRGDRDSAYEQYF	TGTGCCATCAGGGGAGACAGGGATTCTGCCTACGAGCAGTACTTC
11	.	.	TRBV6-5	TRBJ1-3	CASSRENTIYF	TGTGCCAGCAGTCGAGAAAACACCATATATTTT
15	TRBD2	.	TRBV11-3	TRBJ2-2	CASSLGLAGTGELFF	TGTGCCAGCAGCTTAGGACTAGCGGGCACCGGGGAGCTGTTTTTT
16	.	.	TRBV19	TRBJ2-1	CASSSRGGRIYNEQFF	TGTGCCAGTAGTTCCAGGGGGGGGAGGATCTACAATGAGCAGTTCTTC
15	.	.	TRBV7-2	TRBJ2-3	CASSLRAGTPDTQYF	TGTGCCAGCAGCTTAAGGGCAGGGACCCCAGATACGCAGTATTTT
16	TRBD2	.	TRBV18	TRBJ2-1	CASSPLDSGGNNEQFF	TGTGCCAGCTCACCTTTAGATAGCGGGGGCAACAATGAGCAGTTCTTC
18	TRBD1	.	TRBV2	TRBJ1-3	CASRGVDRGANSGNTIYF	TGTGCCAGCAGGGGAGTTGACAGGGGCGCCAACTCTGGAAACACCATATATTTT
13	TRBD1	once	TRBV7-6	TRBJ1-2	CASSRGQEYGYTF	TGTGCCAGCAGCCGCGGACAGGAGTATGGCTACACCTTC
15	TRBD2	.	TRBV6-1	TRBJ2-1	CASGSWTSGRDEQFF	TGTGCCAGCGGATCATGGACTAGCGGGCGGGATGAGCAGTTCTTC
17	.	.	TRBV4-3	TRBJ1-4	CANSQNRRVTATEKLFF	TGCGCCAACAGCCAAAATCGGCGAGTCACTGCTACCGAAAAACTGTTTTTT
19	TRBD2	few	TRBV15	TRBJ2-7	CATSTGLLGEREGSYEQYF	TGTGCCACCAGCACCGGGCTACTCGGGGAGCGGGAGGGCAGCTACGAGCAGTACTTC
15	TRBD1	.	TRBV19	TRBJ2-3	CASSRQGPSTDTQYF	TGTGCCAGTAGTCGACAGGGCCCTAGCACAGATACGCAGTATTTT
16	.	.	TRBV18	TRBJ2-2	CASSPPRRTNTGELFF	TGTGCCAGCTCACCGCCCCGTCGGACGAACACCGGGGAGCTGTTTTTT
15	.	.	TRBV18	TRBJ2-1	CASSPGPSSYNEQFF	TGTGCCAGCTCACCGGGCCCGAGCTCCTACAATGAGCAGTTCTTC
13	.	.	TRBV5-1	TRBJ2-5	CASSLGRRGTQYF	TGCGCCAGCAGCTTAGGCCGTAGGGGGACCCAGTACTTC
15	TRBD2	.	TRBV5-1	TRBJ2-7	CASSSGLAGTYEQYF	TGCGCCAGCAGCTCCGGACTAGCGGGAACCTACGAGCAGTACTTC
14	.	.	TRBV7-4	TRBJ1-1	CASSLDRAVTEAFF	TGTGCCAGCAGCTTAGACAGGGCGGTTACTGAAGCTTTCTTT
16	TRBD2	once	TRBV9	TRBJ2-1	CASSPTSGRSYNEQFF	TGTGCCAGCAGCCCTACTAGCGGGAGGAGCTACAATGAGCAGTTCTTC
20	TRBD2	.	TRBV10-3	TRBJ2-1	CAISESRTSGGSGGYNEQFF	TGTGCCATCAGTGAGTCGAGGACTAGCGGGGGTAGCGGTGGCTACAATGAGCAGTTCTTC
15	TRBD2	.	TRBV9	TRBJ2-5	CASSSSPGLAGGEYF	TGTGCCAGCAGCTCCTCCCCGGGACTAGCGGGGGGTGAGTACTTC
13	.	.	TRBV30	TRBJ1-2	CAWRGEGRGGYTF	TGTGCCTGGAGGGGAGAGGGACGGGGAGGCTACACCTTC
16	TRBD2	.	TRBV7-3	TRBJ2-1	CASSRGGLADYNEQFF	TGTGCCAGCAGCCGTGGGGGACTAGCGGACTACAATGAGCAGTTCTTC
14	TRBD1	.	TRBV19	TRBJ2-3	CASSPGQGTDTQYF	TGTGCCAGTAGCCCGGGACAGGGAACAGATACGCAGTATTTT